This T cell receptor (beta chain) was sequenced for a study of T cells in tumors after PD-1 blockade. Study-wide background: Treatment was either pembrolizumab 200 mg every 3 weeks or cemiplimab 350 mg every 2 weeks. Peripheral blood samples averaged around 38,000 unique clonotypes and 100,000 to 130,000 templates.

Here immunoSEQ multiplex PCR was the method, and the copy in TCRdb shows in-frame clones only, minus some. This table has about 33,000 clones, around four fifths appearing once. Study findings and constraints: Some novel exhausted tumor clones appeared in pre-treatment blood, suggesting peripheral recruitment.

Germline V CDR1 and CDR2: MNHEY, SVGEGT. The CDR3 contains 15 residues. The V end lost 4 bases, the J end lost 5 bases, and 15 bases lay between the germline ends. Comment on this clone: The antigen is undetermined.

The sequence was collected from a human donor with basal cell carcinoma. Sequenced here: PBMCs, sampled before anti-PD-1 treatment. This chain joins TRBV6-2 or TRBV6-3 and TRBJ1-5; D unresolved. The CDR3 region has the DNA TGTGCCAGCAGTTTTTCCGCCGGGATACATCAGCCCCAGCATTTT. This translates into CASSFSAGIHQPQHF.